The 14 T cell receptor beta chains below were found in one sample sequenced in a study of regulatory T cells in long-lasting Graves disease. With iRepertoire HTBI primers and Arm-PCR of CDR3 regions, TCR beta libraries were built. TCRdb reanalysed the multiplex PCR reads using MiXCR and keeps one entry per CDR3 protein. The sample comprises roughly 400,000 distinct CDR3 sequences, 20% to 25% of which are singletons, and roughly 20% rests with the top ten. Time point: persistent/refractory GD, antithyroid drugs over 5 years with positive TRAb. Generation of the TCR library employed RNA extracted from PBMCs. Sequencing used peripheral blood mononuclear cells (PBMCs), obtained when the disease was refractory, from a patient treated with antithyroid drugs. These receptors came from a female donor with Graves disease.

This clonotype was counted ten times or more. CDR3 sequence: CASSYSMVGGLETQYF. CDR3 sequence (DNA): TGTGCCAGCAGTTACTCGATGGTTGGCGGCTTAGAGACCCAGTACTTC. The chain has TRBV6-5 and TRBJ2-5; D is unclear. Per the germline V gene, CDR1 is MNHEY and CDR2 is SVGAGI. CDR3 size: 16 residues. V was pared by 0 bases and J by 4 bases, with 15 bases between.

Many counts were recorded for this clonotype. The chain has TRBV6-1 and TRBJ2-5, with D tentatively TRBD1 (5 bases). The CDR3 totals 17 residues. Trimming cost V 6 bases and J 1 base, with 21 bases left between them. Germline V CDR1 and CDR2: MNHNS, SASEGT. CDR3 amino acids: CASRTVTESNSQETQYF. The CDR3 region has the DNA TGTGCCAGCAGGACGGTGACAGAAAGTAACAGCCAAGAGACCCAGTACTTC.

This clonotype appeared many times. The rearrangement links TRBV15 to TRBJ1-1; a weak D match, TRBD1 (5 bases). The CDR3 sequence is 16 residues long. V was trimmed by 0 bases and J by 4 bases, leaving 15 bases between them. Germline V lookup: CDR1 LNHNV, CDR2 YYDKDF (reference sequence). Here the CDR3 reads CATSRDRVPGGTEAFF. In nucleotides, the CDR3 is TGTGCCACCAGCAGAGACCGGGTCCCGGGGGGCACTGAAGCTTTCTTT. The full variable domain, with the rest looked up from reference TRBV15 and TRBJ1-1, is DAMVIQNPRYQVTQFGKPVTLSCSQTLNHNVMYWYQQKSSQAPKLLFHYYDKDFNNEADTPDNFQSRRPNTSFCFLDIRSPGLGDTAMYLCATSRDRVPGGTEAFFGQGTRLTVV.

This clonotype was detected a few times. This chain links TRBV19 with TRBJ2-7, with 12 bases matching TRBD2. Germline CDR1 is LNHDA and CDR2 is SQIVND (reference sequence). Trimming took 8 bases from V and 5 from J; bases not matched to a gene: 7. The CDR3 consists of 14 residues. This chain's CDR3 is CASQRTSGINEQYF. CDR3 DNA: TGTGCCAGTCAAAGGACTAGCGGGATTAACGAGCAGTACTTC.

The CDR3 sequence is CAWSGDRNQPQHF. Here the CDR3 DNA reads TGTGCCTGGAGCGGGGACAGAAATCAGCCCCAGCATTTT. This chain links TRBV30 with TRBJ1-5; 7 positions match TRBD1. Germline trimming cut 3 bases from V and 4 bases from J; bases unmatched to any gene: 3. Germline V gene lookup returns CDR1 GTSNPN and CDR2 SVGIG (reference sequence). This CDR3 region has 13 residues.

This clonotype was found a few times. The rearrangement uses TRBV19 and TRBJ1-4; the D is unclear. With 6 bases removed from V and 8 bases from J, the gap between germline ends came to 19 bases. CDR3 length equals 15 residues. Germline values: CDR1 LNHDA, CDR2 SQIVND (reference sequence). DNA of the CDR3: TGTGCCAGTAGCAGACGGGAACCAGGCGGCGAAAAACTGTTTTTT. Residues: CASSRREPGGEKLFF.

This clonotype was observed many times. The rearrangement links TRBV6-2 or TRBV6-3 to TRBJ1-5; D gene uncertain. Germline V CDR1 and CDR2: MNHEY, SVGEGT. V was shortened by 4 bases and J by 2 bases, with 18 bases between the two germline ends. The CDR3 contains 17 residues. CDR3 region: CASSSTFGVVGNQPQHF. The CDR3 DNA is TGTGCCAGCAGTTCCACCTTCGGGGTCGTGGGCAATCAGCCCCAGCATTTT.

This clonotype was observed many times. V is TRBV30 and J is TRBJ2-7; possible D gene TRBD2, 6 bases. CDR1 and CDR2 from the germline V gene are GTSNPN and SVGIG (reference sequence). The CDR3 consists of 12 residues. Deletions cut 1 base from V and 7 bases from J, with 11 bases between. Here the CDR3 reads CAWSGRDREQYF. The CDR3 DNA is TGTGCCTGGAGTGGGAGGGATCGTGAGCAGTACTTC. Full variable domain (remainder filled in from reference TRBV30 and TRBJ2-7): SQTIHQWPATLVQPVGSPLSLECTVEGTSNPNLYWYRQAAGRGLQLLFYSVGIGQISSEVPQNLSASRPQDRQFILSSKKLLLSDSGFYLCAWSGRDREQYFGPGTRLTVT.

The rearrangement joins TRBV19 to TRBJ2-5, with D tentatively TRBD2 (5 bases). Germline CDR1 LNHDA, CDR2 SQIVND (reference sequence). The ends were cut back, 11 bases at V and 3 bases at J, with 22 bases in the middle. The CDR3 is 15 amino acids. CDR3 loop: CASRPGQDFKETQYF. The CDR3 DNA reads TGTGCCTCGCGGCCCGGTCAGGACTTCAAAGAGACCCAGTACTTC.

The DNA for the CDR3 is TGTGCCAGCAGCCCAGGGGGCCCAACATCTCGTGGGGGACTAGCGGGATGGCAGCCCTACGAGCAGTACTTC. Protein sequence: CASSPGGPTSRGGLAGWQPYEQYF. The chain combines TRBV7-9 with TRBJ2-7; TRBD2 matches 13 bases. Losses at the gene ends were 5 bases for V and 2 bases for J; bases not matched to a gene: 30. The CDR3 sequence is 24 residues long. Germline values: CDR1 SEHNR, CDR2 FQNEAQ (reference sequence).

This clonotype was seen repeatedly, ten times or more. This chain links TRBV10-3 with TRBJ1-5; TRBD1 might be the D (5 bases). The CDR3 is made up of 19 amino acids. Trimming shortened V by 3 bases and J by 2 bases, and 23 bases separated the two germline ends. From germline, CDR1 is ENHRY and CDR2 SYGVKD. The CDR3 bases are TGTGCCATCAGTGACCCCAACCTAAGGGGAATAGTTGGCAATCAGCCCCAGCATTTT. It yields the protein CAISDPNLRGIVGNQPQHF.

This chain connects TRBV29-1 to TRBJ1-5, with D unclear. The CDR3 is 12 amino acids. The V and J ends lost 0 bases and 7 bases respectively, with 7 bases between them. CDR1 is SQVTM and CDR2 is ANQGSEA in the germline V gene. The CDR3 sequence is CSVEDPSQPQHF. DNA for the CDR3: TGCAGCGTTGAAGACCCGAGCCAGCCCCAGCATTTT.

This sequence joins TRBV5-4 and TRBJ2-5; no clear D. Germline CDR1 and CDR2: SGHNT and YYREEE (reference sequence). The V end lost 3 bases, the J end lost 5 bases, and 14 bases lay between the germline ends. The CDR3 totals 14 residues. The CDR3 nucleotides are TGTGCCAGCAGCTCGCTCGCCGCGACGGAGACCCAGTACTTC. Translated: CASSSLAATETQYF.

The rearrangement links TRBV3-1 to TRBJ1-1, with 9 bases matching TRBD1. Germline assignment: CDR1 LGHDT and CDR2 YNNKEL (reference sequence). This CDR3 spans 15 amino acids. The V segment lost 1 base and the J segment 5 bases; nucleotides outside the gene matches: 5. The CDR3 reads CASSQGGQGGTEAFF. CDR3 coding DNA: TGTGCCAGCAGCCAAGGGGGACAGGGCGGGACTGAAGCTTTCTTT.